This T cell receptor (beta chain) appears in the sequencing data of a study of T cell responses to AZD1222 COVID-19 vaccine (dated by TCRdb to 2020 to 2022). Notes on the research overall: AZD1222 recipients whose second dose came at about 4 weeks and those whose second dose came at about 12 weeks were combined into one group, since spike-specific TCR depth and breadth did not differ between the two schedules. A total of 233 trial participants underwent TCR sequencing, of whom roughly 210 had received two doses of AZD1222 and 26 had received two doses of the MenACWY control vaccine. Trial participants were enrolled by age into subgroups of 18-55, 56-69 and 70-plus years, and around 150, 28 and 57 TCR-sequenced participants, respectively, were included in these subgroups. The investigation overall reported the following: Participants were mostly white British and included more females than males, and it was suggested by the authors that clonal diversity may have been underestimated. Spike-specific TCR breadth and depth rose significantly after two AZD1222 doses compared with day 0 and with MenACWY recipients. Conclusions about previously exposed vaccinees were limited because only five to seven AZD1222 recipients were SARS-CoV-2 seropositive at baseline. In the small 56-69-year group, the increase in depth fell short of significance, most likely because of low power. Because no day 14 peak-response samples were available, repertoires were characterized only after the peak T cell response. Reportedly, close to half of the unique spike-specific TCRs recognized epitopes lying outside the regions that are mutated in the B.1.351 and B.1.1.7 variants. Vaccine-associated CD4 TCRs spanned the whole spike protein, with dominant responses in regions 160-218 and 743-854.

The CDR3 regions of human TCRbeta chains were analyzed by immunosequencing. As for the authors' bioinformatics: TCRs in the repertoires were compared against a reference library of SARS-CoV-2-specific TCRs that had been generated with the MIRA antigen-specificity platform. Breadth was defined as the fraction of unique TCRs that were SARS-CoV-2-associated. Depth was defined as the fraction of total T cells that were SARS-CoV-2-associated. Using the MIRA data, each spike-specific TCR was assigned both to the spike region to which the TCR was reactive and to a CD4 or CD8 class. Log10-transformed breadth and depth values were compared by one-way ANOVA with Sidak's multiple comparisons tests. TCRdb provides this immuneACCESS table in a form limited to in-frame rearrangements. Some clones are lacking; in checked studies, under half of them reflect an unresolved V gene, and why the rest are absent is not known. V, J and clone size reflect that table, while D and trimming were determined from the DNA. For this sample there are roughly 160,000 clones; about 90% appear just once. The top ten constitute more than 5% of the sample.

Taken with the paper, the label for time point translates to: baseline before first vaccination. Samples from vaccinated people were obtained from the UK trials COV001 and COV002, which included a single-blind randomized controlled phase 2/3 trial of AZD1222 (ChAdOx1 nCoV-19) in healthy adults. For TCRbeta chain sequencing, PBMC samples from trial participants were taken at day 0 and at day 28 after the second dose. In regard to this clone: Its antigen is not yet known. One base away there is no much larger clone; base qualities are not given.

Sequenced material: peripheral blood, taken on day 0 of AZD1222 vaccination. This clonotype was sampled from an adult in good health.

Here the CDR3 is given as CASSSVGATYGYTF. The DNA sequence is given as TGTGCCAGCAGTTCCGTCGGGGCGACCTATGGCTACACCTTC. Here the chain combines TRBV28 and TRBJ1-2; the D gene is perhaps TRBD1, on 5 matching bases. From the germline V gene, CDR1 is MDHEN and CDR2 is SYDVKM. V was cut back by 4 bases and J by 4 bases, leaving a gap of 13 bases between them. Reading from cysteine to phenylalanine, the CDR3 counts 14 amino acids. The retained sequence is limited to the CDR3, 42 bases, with the frame set at the first base.